The 30 T cell receptor beta chains reported below all come from one sample, sequenced in a study of PD-1 blockade in mismatch repair-deficient tumors. Sequenced by immunoSEQ multiplex PCR; TCRdb stores in-frame clones only, minus some. The sample has under 85,000 clones; 70% to 80% are singletons. The input for sequencing was peripheral blood, taken 2 weeks after starting pembrolizumab. These receptors were collected from an adult with mismatch repair-deficient cancer.

The rearrangement links TRBV7-2 to TRBJ1-5; D is ambiguous. The CDR3 length is 13 residues. CDR1 is SGHTA and CDR2 is FQGNSA in the germline V gene. Trimming took off 1 base at V and 10 bases at J, with 11 bases between the two ends. CDR3 sequence reads: CASSLERGGPQHF. DNA of the CDR3: TGTGCCAGCAGCTTAGAGAGAGGTGGACCCCAGCATTTT.

The chain is built from TRBV27 and TRBJ2-7, with D possibly TRBD1 on 6 matching bases. CDR3 length: 12 amino acids. The ends were cut back, 5 bases at V and 5 bases at J, with 10 bases in the middle. CDR1 and CDR2 from the germline V gene are MNHEY and SMNVEV (reference sequence). CDR3 protein: CASSLGANEQYF. The DNA for the CDR3 is TGTGCCAGCAGTCTGGGGGCGAACGAGCAGTACTTC.

This clone was recorded once. The chain links TRBV6-5 to TRBJ1-1; D unclear. CDR1 is MNHEY, CDR2 SVGAGI, per germline. The CDR3 length is 13 residues. The ends were cut back, 3 bases at V and 10 bases at J, with 15 bases in the middle. The CDR3 reads CASSYAYFGGAFF. The CDR3 DNA sequence: TGTGCCAGCAGTTATGCGTATTTCGGCGGAGCTTTCTTT.

The V gene is TRBV5-1, the J gene TRBJ2-3; TRBD2 is a possible D gene (5 bases). Germline V CDR1 and CDR2: SGHRS, YFSETQ. The CDR3 is made up of 15 amino acids. Trimming shortened V by 3 bases and J by 0 bases, and 11 bases separated the two germline ends. The CDR3: CASSYNGGSTDTQYF. Written as DNA, the CDR3 is TGCGCCAGCAGCTATAACGGAGGAAGCACAGATACGCAGTATTTT.

This clone occurred a few times. The rearrangement uses TRBV30 and TRBJ1-5, with a weak D call TRBD1 (6 bases). This CDR3 spans 13 amino acids. The V end was cut by 4 bases, the J end by 2 bases, with 9 bases between. Germline assignment: CDR1 GTSNPN and CDR2 SVGIG (reference sequence). DNA of the CDR3: TGTGCCTGGACAGGGGCGGGCAATCAGCCCCAGCATTTT. Translating gives CAWTGAGNQPQHF. Variable domain in full (rest from reference TRBV30 and TRBJ1-5): SQTIHQWPATLVQPVGSPLSLECTVEGTSNPNLYWYRQAAGRGLQLLFYSVGIGQISSEVPQNLSASRPQDRQFILSSKKLLLSDSGFYLCAWTGAGNQPQHFGDGTRLSIL.

V and J are TRBV27 and TRBJ1-5; unclear D gene. The ends were cut back, 0 bases at V and 0 bases at J, with 6 bases in the middle. The CDR3 covers 15 residues. CDR1 and CDR2 (germline): MNHEY, SMNVEV (reference sequence). The CDR3 region is CASSLSGYSNQPQHF. The DNA for the CDR3 is TGTGCCAGCAGTTTATCGGGGTATAGCAATCAGCCCCAGCATTTT.

The chain links TRBV7-9 to TRBJ2-1; TRBD2 is a possible D gene (6 bases). The CDR3 length is 15 residues. Trimming cost V 3 bases and J 5 bases, with 14 bases left between them. Looked up from germline, CDR1 is SEHNR and CDR2 is FQNEAQ (reference sequence). The CDR3 coding sequence is TGTGCCAGCAGCTTGGTCCGGACTATTCACAATGAGCAGTTCTTC. Translation: CASSLVRTIHNEQFF.

This clone was seen once. V gene TRBV7-9 combines with J gene TRBJ1-3, with 11 bases matching TRBD1. V lost 3 bases and J lost 5; bases outside the gene matches: 0. Per the germline V gene, CDR1 is SEHNR and CDR2 is FQNEAQ (reference sequence). The CDR3 runs 14 residues. The CDR3 is CASSLDRGRNTIYF. The CDR3 DNA reads TGTGCCAGCAGCTTGGACAGGGGGCGAAACACCATATATTTT. The full variable domain, completed using reference TRBV7-9 and TRBJ1-3, is DTGVSQNPRHKITKRGQNVTFRCDPISEHNRLYWYRQTLGQGPEFLTYFQNEAQLEKSRLLSDRFSAERPKGSFSTLEIQRTEQGDSAMYLCASSLDRGRNTIYFGEGSWLTVV.

The chain couples TRBV19 to TRBJ1-2; 7 nucleotides align to TRBD1. The CDR3 consists of 16 residues. V lost 9 bases to trimming and J lost 6 bases; unmatched junction nucleotides: 19. Germline V CDR1 and CDR2: LNHDA, SQIVND (reference sequence). In DNA form, the CDR3 reads TGTGCCAGCACTCAGACAGGGAGCGAACAGTGGAATGGCTACACCTTC. This translates into CASTQTGSEQWNGYTF.

V usage is TRBV27 and J usage is TRBJ2-1; the D is unclear. Germline CDR1 MNHEY, CDR2 SMNVEV (reference sequence). V dropped 5 bases and J dropped 6 bases, with 17 bases sitting between them. CDR3 length: 15 residues. The CDR3 DNA is TGTGCCAGCAGTCCCCGGGCAGTTGTCGGCAATGAGCAGTTCTTC. Translated, it gives CASSPRAVVGNEQFF.

CDR3 residues: CASSMRGGEETQYF. In nucleotides, the CDR3 is TGTGCCAGTAGTATGAGGGGGGGTGAAGAGACCCAGTACTTC. This rearrangement joins TRBV19 to TRBJ2-5, with a weak D call TRBD2 (7 bases). Trimming pared 3 bases from V and 3 bases from J, leaving 11 bases between. Germline CDR1 LNHDA, CDR2 SQIVND (reference sequence). The CDR3 runs 14 residues.

The chain links TRBV6-1 to TRBJ2-5; 7 positions match TRBD2. The CDR3 runs to 14 residues. The V gene end was trimmed by 8 bases and the J gene end by 1 base; junction bases not matched to a gene: 7. Germline lookup yields CDR1 MNHNS and CDR2 SASEGT. The CDR3 protein is CASHRGGIQETQYF. The CDR3 DNA follows: TGTGCCAGCCACCGGGGAGGGATCCAAGAGACCCAGTACTTC.

The chain couples TRBV6-6 to TRBJ2-5, with D perhaps TRBD2 (5 bases). The CDR3 runs 15 residues. Between the trimmed V and J ends, which lost 2 bases and 3 bases, there was a span of 13 bases. CDR1 is MNHNY, CDR2 SVGAGI, per germline (reference sequence). The chain's CDR3 is CASSYNSLAKETQYF. CDR3 sequence (DNA): TGTGCCAGCAGTTACAACTCCCTAGCTAAAGAGACCCAGTACTTC.

CDR3 in DNA: TGTGCCACCAGCAGGAACAGGGAGGGCACCGGGGAGCTGTTTTTT. Its protein product is CATSRNREGTGELFF. The V and J genes are TRBV15 and TRBJ2-2, with a weak D call TRBD2 (7 bases). There are 15 residues in the CDR3. Trimming cost V 3 bases and J 4 bases, with 12 bases left between them. The germline V gene encodes CDR1 LNHNV and CDR2 YYDKDF (reference sequence).

The chain has TRBV5-1 and TRBJ2-3; D tentatively fits TRBD1 or TRBD2 (5 bases each). The V gene's germline CDR1 is SGHRS and CDR2 YFSETQ. The CDR3 covers 14 residues. V was clipped by 7 bases and J by 3 bases, with 15 bases between them. The CDR3 spells CASGAGSGTDTQYF. The CDR3 region has the DNA TGCGCCAGCGGGGCCGGGTCGGGGACAGATACGCAGTATTTT.

This clone has only one observation. The V and J genes are TRBV5-5 and TRBJ2-2; 15 bases fit TRBD2. CDR1 and CDR2 from the germline V gene are SGHKS and YYEKEE (reference sequence). This CDR3 spans 19 amino acids. The junction had 5 bases not matched to a gene; V was cut back by 0 bases and J by 2 bases. The CDR3 DNA follows: TGTGCCAGCAGCTTGGTTCCGGGACTAGCGGGAGGCAACACCGGGGAGCTGTTTTTT. This translates into CASSLVPGLAGGNTGELFF.

The chain recombines TRBV7-7 with TRBJ2-7; the match to TRBD1 covers 10 bases. CDR1 SSHAT and CDR2 FNYEAQ come from the germline V gene (reference sequence). The CDR3 runs 14 residues. CDR3 in amino acids: CASSSGTGDGEQYF. The CDR3 coding sequence is TGTGCTAGCTCCTCGGGGACAGGGGATGGCGAGCAGTACTTC.

The chain couples TRBV4-3 to TRBJ1-2, with 8 bases that match TRBD1. The CDR3 length is 15 residues. The junction had 4 bases not matched to a gene; V was cut back by 0 bases and J by 4 bases. Germline V CDR1 and CDR2: LGHNA, YSLEER. The CDR3 sequence: CASSQDPDRGYGYTF. CDR3 DNA sequence: TGCGCCAGCAGCCAAGATCCCGACAGGGGCTATGGCTACACCTTC.

The chain links TRBV6-1 to TRBJ2-7, with D uncertain. The V gene lost 2 bases and the J gene lost 4 bases, with 12 bases spanning the gap. Germline V gene lookup returns CDR1 MNHNS and CDR2 SASEGT. The length of the CDR3 is 14 residues. The CDR3 DNA follows: TGTGCCAGCAGTGAAATAGGGAAGACGTACGAGCAGTACTTC. This sequence encodes CASSEIGKTYEQYF.

V usage is TRBV7-2 and J usage is TRBJ1-3; D perhaps matches TRBD1 (5 bases). This CDR3 has 15 amino acids. With 2 bases removed from V and 4 bases from J, the gap between germline ends came to 12 bases. Per the germline V gene, CDR1 is SGHTA and CDR2 is FQGNSA. The chain's CDR3 is CASSLSAGQGNTIYF. The CDR3 DNA reads as TGTGCCAGCAGCTTATCTGCAGGGCAGGGAAACACCATATATTTT.

A single count supports this clone. V is TRBV10-3 and J is TRBJ2-2; 13 nucleotides align to TRBD2. The CDR3 extends over 19 amino acids. The V and J ends lost 2 bases and 3 bases, in that order; junction bases with no gene match: 9. Per germline, CDR1 ENHRY and CDR2 SYGVKD. The CDR3 nucleotides read TGTGCCATCAGTGAGGGAACTAGCGGGAGGGCCGGGGACACCGGGGAGCTGTTTTTT. It translates to CAISEGTSGRAGDTGELFF.

This chain joins TRBV7-3 and TRBJ2-1; TRBD2 matches at 10 bases. V shed 2 bases, J shed 10 bases, and the junction held 11 bases outside the gene matches. The CDR3 contains 16 residues. The germline V gene encodes CDR1 SGHTA and CDR2 FQGTGA. The CDR3 DNA is TGTGCCAGCAGCTTATGGGCTAGCGGGAGTCTGGAGGAGCAGTTCTTC. Its protein is CASSLWASGSLEEQFF. Based on the CDR3 plus reference TRBV7-3 and TRBJ2-1, the full variable domain is GAGVSQTPSNKVTEKGKYVELRCDPISGHTALYWYRQSLGQGPEFLIYFQGTGAADDSGLPNDRFFAVRPEGSVSTLKIQRTERGDSAVYLCASSLWASGSLEEQFFGPGTRLTVL.

This clone was seen once. The rearrangement uses TRBV5-6 and TRBJ1-3; D is unresolved. Germline CDR1 is SGHDT and CDR2 is YYEEEE. The CDR3 runs 13 residues. V was clipped by 0 bases and J by 8 bases, with 9 bases between them. CDR3 sequence (DNA): TGTGCCAGCAGCTTGGATTTCGGAGACACCATATATTTT. Translation gives CASSLDFGDTIYF.

The genes are TRBV13 and TRBJ2-3; TRBD2 agrees at 9 bases. With 2 bases clipped from V and 2 bases from J, the junction kept 2 bases outside the gene matches. The CDR3 runs to 15 residues. Germline V gene data show CDR1 as PRHDT and CDR2 as FYEKMQ (reference sequence). CDR3 in amino acids: CASSLWTSATDTQYF. The DNA of the CDR3 is TGTGCCAGCAGCTTATGGACTAGCGCCACAGATACGCAGTATTTT.

This clone occurred once. This chain connects TRBV13 to TRBJ2-4; D is ambiguous. V lost 2 bases and J lost 0, with 8 bases in between. CDR3 length: 15 amino acids. The germline V gene encodes CDR1 PRHDT and CDR2 FYEKMQ (reference sequence). The DNA of the CDR3 is TGTGCCAGCAGCTTACAGAGGACAGCCAAAAACATTCAGTACTTC. Translating it yields CASSLQRTAKNIQYF.

The V call is TRBV5-1, the J call TRBJ1-1, with a possible D match to TRBD1 (6 bases). V lost 0 bases and J lost 5, with 14 bases in between. The CDR3 runs 15 residues. Germline assignment: CDR1 SGHRS and CDR2 YFSETQ. Here the CDR3 reads CASSLGDTLGTEAFF. CDR3 in DNA: TGCGCCAGCAGCTTGGGGGACACCCTCGGGACTGAAGCTTTCTTT.

The J gene is TRBJ2-7, the V gene TRBV29-1, with 12 bases identical to TRBD2. The CDR3 runs to 16 residues. Trimming cost V 4 bases and J 3 bases; bases outside gene matches: 10. Germline lookup yields CDR1 SQVTM and CDR2 ANQGSEA. The CDR3 DNA reads TGCAGCGTTGTCGGGACAGCGACTAGCGGGAGCTACGAGCAGTACTTC. It encodes CSVVGTATSGSYEQYF.

The J gene is TRBJ2-1, the V gene TRBV13; 10 nucleotides agree with TRBD2. The CDR3 sequence is 17 residues long. From germline, CDR1 is PRHDT and CDR2 FYEKMQ (reference sequence). After removal of 1 base from V and 1 base from J, the junction contained 4 bases not matched to a gene. CDR3 in amino acids: CASSLDGSGRSYNEQFF. CDR3 DNA: TGTGCCAGCAGCTTAGATGGTAGCGGGAGGTCCTACAATGAGCAGTTCTTC.

This chain joins TRBV5-4 and TRBJ2-7; either TRBD1 or TRBD2 may supply D (6 bases each). CDR1 is SGHNT, CDR2 YYREEE, per germline (reference sequence). V dropped 1 base and J dropped 5 bases, with 13 bases sitting between them. The length of the CDR3 is 14 residues. CDR3 amino acids: CASSLSGAGNEQYF. Written as DNA, the CDR3 is TGTGCCAGCAGCTTGTCGGGGGCGGGAAACGAGCAGTACTTC.

The chain joins TRBV10-3 to TRBJ2-2, with 7 bases that match TRBD1. J was trimmed by 5 bases and V by 6 bases; bases with no gene match: 15. Germline assignment: CDR1 ENHRY and CDR2 SYGVKD. CDR3 length: 17 amino acids. The CDR3 DNA follows: TGTGCCATCAGGGCAGGTATAGGGGGCGAGGTAACCGGGGAGCTGTTTTTT. Translation gives CAIRAGIGGEVTGELFF.